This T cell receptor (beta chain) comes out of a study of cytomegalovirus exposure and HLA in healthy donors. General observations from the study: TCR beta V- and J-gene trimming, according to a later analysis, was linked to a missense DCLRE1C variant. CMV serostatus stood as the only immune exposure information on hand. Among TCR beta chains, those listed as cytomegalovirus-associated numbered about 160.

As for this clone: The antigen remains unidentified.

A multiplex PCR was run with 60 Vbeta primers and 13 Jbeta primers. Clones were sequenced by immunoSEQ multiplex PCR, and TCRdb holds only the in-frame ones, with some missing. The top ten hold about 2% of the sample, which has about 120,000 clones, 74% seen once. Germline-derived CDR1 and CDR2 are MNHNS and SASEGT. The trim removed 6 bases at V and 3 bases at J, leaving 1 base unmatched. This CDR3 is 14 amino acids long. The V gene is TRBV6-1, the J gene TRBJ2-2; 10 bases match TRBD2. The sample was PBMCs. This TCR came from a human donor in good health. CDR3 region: CASRSGGDTGELFF. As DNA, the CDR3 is TGTGCCAGCAGGAGCGGGGGGGACACCGGGGAGCTGTTTTTT.